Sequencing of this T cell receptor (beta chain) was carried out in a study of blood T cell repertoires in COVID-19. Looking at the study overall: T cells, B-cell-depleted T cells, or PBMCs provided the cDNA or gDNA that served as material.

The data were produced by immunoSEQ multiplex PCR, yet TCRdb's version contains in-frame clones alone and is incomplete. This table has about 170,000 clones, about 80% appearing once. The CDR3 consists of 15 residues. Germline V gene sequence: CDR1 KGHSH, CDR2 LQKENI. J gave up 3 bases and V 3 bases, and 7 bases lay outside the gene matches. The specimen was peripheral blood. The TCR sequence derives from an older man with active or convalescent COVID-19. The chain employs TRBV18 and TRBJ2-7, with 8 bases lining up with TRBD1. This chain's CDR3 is CASSPRQGINYEQYF. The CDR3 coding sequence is TGTGCCAGCTCACCGAGACAGGGGATTAACTACGAGCAGTACTTC. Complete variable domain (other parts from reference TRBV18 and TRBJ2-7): NAGVMQNPRHLVRRRGQEARLRCSPMKGHSHVYWYRQLPEEGLKFMVYLQKENIIDESGMPKERFSAEFPKEGPSILRIQQVVRGDSAAYFCASSPRQGINYEQYFGPGTRLTVT.